The clone carrying this T cell receptor beta chain occurred once. Its antigen is still unknown. Germline CDR1 and CDR2: SQVTM and ANQGSEA. The CDR3 extends over 14 amino acids. The ends lost 1 base at V and 9 bases at J; junction bases unmatched: 8. The data were produced by immunoSEQ multiplex PCR, yet TCRdb's version contains in-frame clones alone and is incomplete. The data contain roughly 120,000 clones, roughly 91% of them singletons. The data were obtained in a study of T cell responses to AZD1222 COVID-19 vaccine. Whole-study results and caveats: Targets within unmutated variant regions were reportedly found for nearly half of spike-specific TCRs. Increased Spike-specific TCR breadth and depth were observed after two AZD1222 doses. The number of AZD1222 recipients seropositive at baseline was only five or six. Spike regions recognized by vaccine-associated CD4 TCRs spanned the protein, led by 160-218 and 743-854.

Sequenced material: peripheral blood, taken on day 0 of AZD1222 vaccination. This receptor was taken from an adult in good health. V and J are TRBV29-1 and TRBJ2-5; 10 bases map to TRBD1. The DNA of the CDR3 is TGCAGCGTTGAAGCTCGACAGGGGGCCTTAGCCCAGTACTTC. It is translated as CSVEARQGALAQYF.